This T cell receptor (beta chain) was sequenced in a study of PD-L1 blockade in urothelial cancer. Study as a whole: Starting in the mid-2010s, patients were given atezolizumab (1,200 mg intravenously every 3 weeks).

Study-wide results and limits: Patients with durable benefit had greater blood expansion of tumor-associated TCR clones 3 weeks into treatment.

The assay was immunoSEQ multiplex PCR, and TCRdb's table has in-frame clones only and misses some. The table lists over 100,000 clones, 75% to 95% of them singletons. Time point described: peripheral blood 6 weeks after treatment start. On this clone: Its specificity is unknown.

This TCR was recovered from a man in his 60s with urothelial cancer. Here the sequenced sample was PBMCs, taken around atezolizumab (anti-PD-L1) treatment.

The CDR3 DNA reads TGTGCCAGCAGCCAAGCCCTGGGTAGCGGGGGTAAGCAGTTCTTC. Residues: CASSQALGSGGKQFF. The chain uses TRBV4-2 and TRBJ2-1, with 9 bases identical to TRBD2. CDR3 length equals 15 residues. With V trimmed by 1 base and J by 11 bases, 9 bases remained unmatched. The germline CDR1 and CDR2 sequences are LGHNA and YNFKEQ.